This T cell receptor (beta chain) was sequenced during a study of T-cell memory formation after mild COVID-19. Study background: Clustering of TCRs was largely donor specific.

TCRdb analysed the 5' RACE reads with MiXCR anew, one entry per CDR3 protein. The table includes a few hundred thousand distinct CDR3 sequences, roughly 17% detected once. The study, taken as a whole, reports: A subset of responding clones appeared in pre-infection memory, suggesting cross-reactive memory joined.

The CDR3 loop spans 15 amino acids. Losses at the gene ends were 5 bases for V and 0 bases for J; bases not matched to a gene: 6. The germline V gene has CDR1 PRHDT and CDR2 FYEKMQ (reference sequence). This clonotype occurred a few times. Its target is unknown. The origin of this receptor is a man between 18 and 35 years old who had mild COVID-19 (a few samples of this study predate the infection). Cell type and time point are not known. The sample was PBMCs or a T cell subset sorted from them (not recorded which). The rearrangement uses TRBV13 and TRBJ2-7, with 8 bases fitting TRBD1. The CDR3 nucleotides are TGTGCCAGCAGCCCGAACGGACAGGGCTCCTACGAGCAGTACTTC. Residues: CASSPNGQGSYEQYF.